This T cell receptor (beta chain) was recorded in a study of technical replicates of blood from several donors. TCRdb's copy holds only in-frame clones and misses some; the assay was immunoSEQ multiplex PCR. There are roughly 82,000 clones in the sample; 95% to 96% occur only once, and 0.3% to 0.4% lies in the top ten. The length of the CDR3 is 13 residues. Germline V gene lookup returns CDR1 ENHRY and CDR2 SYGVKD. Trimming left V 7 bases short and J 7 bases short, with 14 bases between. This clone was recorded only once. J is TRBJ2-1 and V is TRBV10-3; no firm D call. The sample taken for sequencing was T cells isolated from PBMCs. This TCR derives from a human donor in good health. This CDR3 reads CAITSEIANEQFF. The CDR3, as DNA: TGTGCCATCACGAGTGAGATAGCTAATGAGCAGTTCTTC.